This is a list of T cell receptor beta chains from one sample in a study of shared clonotypes between healthy human individuals. The repertoire was sequenced with immunoSEQ multiplex PCR; TCRdb's copy has only in-frame clones and lacks some. The table records around 1.9 million clones, about 93% of them present only once. Sequencing used naive CD8+ T cells from PBMCs. The receptors derive from a man aged 18-30 years in good health. Some clones in this sample may be carry-over from other donors' samples. The CDR3 runs from the conserved cysteine through the conserved F or W. D genes are given only for firm matches. The size entry is marked missing in some rows and otherwise reads once, few, many or a size class.

TRBD2 | once | TRBJ2-1 | TRBV4-3 | TGCGCCAGCAGCCAAGATGTGACCAGCGGGAGGGCCCACAATGAGCAGTTCTTC | CASSQDVTSGRAHNEQFF
NA | NA | TRBJ1-2 | TRBV5-8 | TGTGCCAGCAGCTTGGGACAGCACTATGGCTACACCTTC | CASSLGQHYGYTF
TRBD2 | NA | TRBJ2-7 | TRBV19 | TGTGCCAGTAGTGCTTCTAGCGGTAGCTCCTACGAGCAGTACTTC | CASSASSGSSYEQYF
NA | NA | TRBJ1-1 | TRBV19 | TGTGCCAGTAGTATATGGGGGCTGGATACTTTGAACACTGAAGCTTTCTTT | CASSIWGLDTLNTEAFF
TRBD1 | NA | TRBJ2-7 | TRBV7-2 | TGTGCCAGCAGCCCCGGGACAGGGGCCGAGCAGTACTTC | CASSPGTGAEQYF
NA | NA | TRBJ1-2 | TRBV4-1 | TGCGCCAGCAGCCCCCGGGACTCCCGGGGCTACACCTTC | CASSPRDSRGYTF
NA | NA | TRBJ2-7 | TRBV7-9 | TGTGCCAGCAGCTTATCAGGGGCCACCTACGAGCAGTACTTC | CASSLSGATYEQYF
NA | NA | TRBJ2-7 | TRBV29-1 | TGCAGCGTTTTGAAGGGAGTGGTGCAGTACTTC | CSVLKGVVQYF
NA | NA | TRBJ2-3 | TRBV7-9 | TGTGCCAGCAGCTCTATTGGGCCAGATACGCAGTATTTT | CASSSIGPDTQYF
NA | NA | TRBJ1-2 | TRBV14 | TGTGCCAGCAGCCTGGACAGAAACAACTATGGCTACACCTTC | CASSLDRNNYGYTF
NA | NA | TRBJ2-2 | TRBV5-1 | TGCGCCAGCAGCTTGTCCGGAGGGGAGCTGTTTTTT | CASSLSGGELFF
NA | NA | TRBJ1-4 | TRBV19 | TGTGCCAGTAGTACCGGCAGGGAGGGCGTTGATGAAAAACTGTTTTTT | CASSTGREGVDEKLFF
NA | NA | TRBJ1-2 | TRBV10-3 | TGTGCCATCAGTGAAACCGGGGATCAGGGCTACACCTTC | CAISETGDQGYTF
TRBD1 | NA | TRBJ1-3 | TRBV9 | TGTGCCAGCAGCGCTTACCAGGGGGCGGGTGGAAACACCATATATTTT | CASSAYQGAGGNTIYF
TRBD1 | NA | TRBJ2-3 | TRBV27 | TGTGCCAGCAGCCCTGCCGGGACAGGGATTAGCACAGATACGCAGTATTTT | CASSPAGTGISTDTQYF
NA | NA | TRBJ1-1 | TRBV27 | TGTGCCAGCAGTTCAACAACAGGGATCACTGAAGCTTTCTTT | CASSSTTGITEAFF
NA | NA | TRBJ1-1 | TRBV7-6 | TGTGCCAGCAGCCCCACCGGGAGGAACACTGAAGCTTTCTTT | CASSPTGRNTEAFF
NA | NA | TRBJ2-4 | TRBV28 | TGTGCCAGCAGTTTTCCGCGAAACATTCAGTACTTC | CASSFPRNIQYF
NA | NA | TRBJ2-7 | TRBV7-8 | TGTGCCAGCAGCTTTGTTTGGGGGTCGCGTTACGAGCAGTACTTC | CASSFVWGSRYEQYF
NA | once | TRBJ2-3 | TRBV6-6 | TGTGCCAGCAGGTACACCGGGGGCACAGATACGCAGTATTTT | CASRYTGGTDTQYF
NA | NA | TRBJ2-7 | TRBV21-1 | TGTGCCAGCAGCAAAGTCCTTAGCTCCTACGAGCAGTACTTC | CASSKVLSSYEQYF
NA | NA | TRBJ2-5 | TRBV27 | TGTGCCAGCAGTCCGGACTTTAACCAAGAGACCCAGTACTTC | CASSPDFNQETQYF
NA | few | TRBJ1-1 | TRBV19 | TGTGCCAGTAGCCTCAGGATACTGAACACTGAAGCTTTCTTT | CASSLRILNTEAFF
TRBD1 | NA | TRBJ1-2 | TRBV27 | TGTGCCAGCAGCTTAGGACAGGGGTACTATGGCTACACCTTC | CASSLGQGYYGYTF
NA | NA | TRBJ2-2 | TRBV5-1 | TGCGCCAGCAGCTCCTTAGACACCGGGGAGCTGTTTTTT | CASSSLDTGELFF
NA | NA | TRBJ2-1 | TRBV7-9 | TGTGCCAGCAGCCCAGCGAGGGTGGGTGAGCAGTTCTTC | CASSPARVGEQFF
NA | NA | TRBJ2-7 | TRBV5-1 | TGCGCCAGCAGCTTGCGGGATGGAGAGCAGTACTTC | CASSLRDGEQYF
NA | NA | TRBJ2-6 | TRBV6-1 | TGTGCCAGCAGTGGCCTGATCTCTGGGGCCAACGTCCTGACTTTC | CASSGLISGANVLTF
NA | once | TRBJ2-7 | TRBV11-2 | TGTGCCAGCAGCTTTCCGGCAGACTACGAGCAGTACTTC | CASSFPADYEQYF
NA | NA | TRBJ1-2 | TRBV11-2 | TGTGCCAGCAGCCCCCGCGGAGGGGAGAAGGGCTACACCTTC | CASSPRGGEKGYTF
TRBD2 | NA | TRBJ2-2 | TRBV7-9 | TGTGCCAGCAGCTTACCAGGACTAGCGGGACGGACCGGGGAGCTGTTTTTT | CASSLPGLAGRTGELFF
TRBD2 | NA | TRBJ2-1 | TRBV27 | TGTGCCAGCAGAGGGCTAGCGGGAGGTGGGAATGAGCAGTTCTTC | CASRGLAGGGNEQFF
NA | once | TRBJ2-1 | TRBV27 | TGTGCCAGCAGTTTATCGAGAAGGGGAAATGAGCAGTTCTTC | CASSLSRRGNEQFF
NA | NA | TRBJ2-7 | TRBV7-9 | TGTGCCAGCAGCTTACCTAGTCATGGGTACGAGCAGTACTTC | CASSLPSHGYEQYF
NA | NA | TRBJ2-1 | TRBV7-9 | TGTGCCAGCGCAGCGGATTACAATGAGCAGTTCTTC | CASAADYNEQFF
NA | NA | TRBJ1-1 | TRBV29-1 | TGCAGCGTGGACCGGGGGAACACTGAAGCTTTCTTT | CSVDRGNTEAFF
NA | NA | TRBJ2-1 | TRBV7-9 | TGTGCCAGCAGCCTCCGGGACTACAATGAGCAGTTCTTC | CASSLRDYNEQFF
TRBD2 | NA | TRBJ2-5 | TRBV7-8 | TGTGCCAGCAGCTTCCGGCTAGCGGGAGGATCGGAGACCCAGTACTTC | CASSFRLAGGSETQYF
NA | NA | TRBJ1-3 | TRBV6-1 | TGTGCCAGCAGTCAATATAAGGGGTCTGGAAACACCATATATTTT | CASSQYKGSGNTIYF
NA | NA | TRBJ2-7 | TRBV27 | TGTGCCAGCAGTCCCACCGGGACCAACTACGAGCAGTACTTC | CASSPTGTNYEQYF